The 20 T cell receptor beta chains listed next were all sequenced from one sample in a study of T cell repertoires in cytomegalovirus infection. TCRdb re-analysed the reads in MiXCR, keeping a single row per CDR3 protein. This sample yields approximately 730,000 distinct CDR3 sequences, of which about 33% are seen a single time; 15% to 20% belongs to the top ten. Antigens for these TCRs are unknown. The sequencing here drew on cultured PBMCs, taken from culture after CMV antigen stimulation. Every receptor here comes from a human donor in good health (CMV status not recorded). Some clones in this sample may be carry-over from other donors' samples.

The chain combines TRBV11-2 with TRBJ1-1; D might be TRBD1 (5 bases). Germline V gene sequence: CDR1 SGHAT, CDR2 FQNNGV. The CDR3 runs to 19 residues. V was trimmed by 0 bases and J by 0 bases, leaving 20 bases between them. CDR3 protein: CASSLDMKFLGGMNTEAFF. Here the CDR3 DNA reads TGTGCCAGCAGCTTAGATATGAAATTTTTGGGGGGGATGAACACTGAAGCTTTCTTT.

The chain has TRBV20-1 and TRBJ2-1, with 13 bases matching TRBD2. The CDR3 is 15 amino acids. Germline V gene sequence: CDR1 DFQATT, CDR2 SNEGSKA (reference sequence). V was clipped by 1 base and J by 8 bases; unmatched bases: 5. This CDR3 is CSARGTSGGAHEQFF. CDR3 sequence (DNA): TGCAGTGCTAGAGGCACTAGCGGGGGGGCCCATGAGCAGTTCTTC.

A few counts support this clonotype. The rearrangement uses TRBV20-1 and TRBJ2-7, with 10 bases aligning to TRBD2. Germline loops: CDR1 DFQATT, CDR2 SNEGSKA (reference sequence). V shed 3 bases and J 0 bases; nucleotides not matched to a gene: 2. CDR3 length: 14 amino acids. The CDR3 here is CSASSGGRSYEQYF. The CDR3 coding sequence is TGCAGTGCTAGTAGCGGGGGGCGCTCCTACGAGCAGTACTTC.

This clonotype has more than one count but fewer than ten. The chain combines TRBV7-6 with TRBJ2-1; 8 nucleotides align to TRBD2. The CDR3 is made up of 20 amino acids. The J segment lost 2 bases and the V segment lost 2 bases, leaving 17 bases of the junction unmatched. Per the germline V gene, CDR1 is SGHVS and CDR2 is FNYEAQ. The chain's CDR3 is CASSLLGSMGISGTYNEQFF. CDR3 DNA sequence: TGTGCCAGCAGCTTACTGGGCTCCATGGGGATTAGCGGGACCTACAATGAGCAGTTCTTC.

The chain has TRBV27 and TRBJ1-2; 9 positions match TRBD1. In germline, CDR1 is MNHEY, CDR2 SMNVEV (reference sequence). V dropped 4 bases and J dropped 5; count of bases not matched to a gene: 8. The CDR3 is 15 amino acids. The chain's CDR3 is CASSSTGGVRYGYTF. CDR3 sequence (DNA): TGTGCCAGCAGTTCGACAGGGGGGGTTCGTTATGGCTACACCTTC.

The DNA of the CDR3 is TGTGCCAGCGGGGGACTAGCGGGTTACGAGCAGTACTTC. Protein sequence: CASGGLAGYEQYF. V usage is TRBV7-9 and J usage is TRBJ2-7; the match to TRBD2 covers 12 bases. Germline V gene lookup returns CDR1 SEHNR and CDR2 FQNEAQ (reference sequence). The CDR3 runs to 13 residues. V was clipped by 8 bases and J by 4 bases; unmatched bases: 3.

The chain employs TRBV11-2 and TRBJ2-7, with 9 bases aligning to TRBD2. This CDR3 is 14 amino acids long. Looked up from germline, CDR1 is SGHAT and CDR2 is FQNNGV. With 4 bases clipped from V and 3 bases from J, the junction kept 4 bases outside the gene matches. CDR3 protein: CASSYSSGNYEQYF. CDR3 in DNA: TGTGCCAGCAGCTATTCTAGCGGGAACTACGAGCAGTACTTC.

This clonotype was found many times. The chain recombines TRBV7-2 with TRBJ2-5; D gene ambiguous. V was pared by 5 bases and J by 2 bases, with 12 bases between. The CDR3 is made up of 14 amino acids. Germline V gene lookup returns CDR1 SGHTA and CDR2 FQGNSA. The DNA for the CDR3 is TGTGCCAGCAGCGTCAACAGAAATCAAGAGACCCAGTACTTC. Translation gives CASSVNRNQETQYF.

This clonotype was detected only a few times. The J gene is TRBJ2-5, the V gene TRBV7-2; TRBD2 matches at 9 bases. Trimming took 1 base from V and 4 from J; bases not matched to a gene: 4. CDR1 SGHTA and CDR2 FQGNSA come from the germline V gene. The CDR3 is 15 amino acids. The CDR3 DNA reads TGTGCCAGCAGCTTAGGGCGGGGGGGCGTAGAGACCCAGTACTTC. This gives the protein CASSLGRGGVETQYF.

A few counts support this clonotype. The DNA of the CDR3 is TGTGCCAGCAGCACTAGTCAGGGGCCTTCCTACAATGAGCAGTTCTTC. Translating it yields CASSTSQGPSYNEQFF. The gene calls are TRBV7-6 and TRBJ2-1, with D maybe TRBD1 (6 bases). Trimming left V 5 bases short and J 1 base short, with 15 bases between. The CDR3 contains 16 residues. Germline lookup yields CDR1 SGHVS and CDR2 FNYEAQ. The full variable domain, completed using reference TRBV7-6 and TRBJ2-1, is GAGVSQSPRYKVTKRGQDVALRCDPISGHVSLYWYRQALGQGPEFLTYFNYEAQQDKSGLPNDRFSAERPEGSISTLTIQRTEQRDSAMYRCASSTSQGPSYNEQFFGPGTRLTVL.

The J gene is TRBJ2-3, the V gene TRBV4-3; D might be TRBD2 (5 bases). V lost 0 bases to trimming and J lost 4 bases, with 14 bases between them. Germline lookup yields CDR1 LGHNA and CDR2 YSLEER. The length of the CDR3 is 16 residues. The chain's CDR3 is CASSQEEAVGPDTQYF. In DNA, the CDR3 is TGCGCCAGCAGCCAAGAAGAAGCGGTTGGCCCAGATACGCAGTATTTT.

The chain is built from TRBV2 and TRBJ1-2, with a weak D call TRBD1 (5 bases). The V gene's germline CDR1 is SNHLY and CDR2 FYNNEI. This CDR3 spans 13 amino acids. Trimming stripped 3 bases from V and 4 bases from J, with 9 bases between. DNA for the CDR3: TGTGCCAGCAGTGACTTCCAGGGCTATGGCTACACCTTC. Its translation: CASSDFQGYGYTF.

The chain joins TRBV6-8 to TRBJ2-7, with 9 bases aligning to TRBD1. The CDR3 loop spans 14 amino acids. From germline, CDR1 is MNHGY and CDR2 SAAAGT. V shed 7 bases and J 2 bases; nucleotides not matched to a gene: 6. The CDR3 here is CASTPGQGPYEQYF. The CDR3 nucleotides are TGTGCCAGCACCCCGGGACAGGGCCCCTACGAGCAGTACTTC.

This clonotype has more than one count but fewer than ten. The rearrangement joins TRBV7-9 to TRBJ1-1; D perhaps matches TRBD1 (6 bases). The CDR3 is 15 amino acids. The germline V gene has CDR1 SEHNR and CDR2 FQNEAQ (reference sequence). Trimming removed 5 bases from V and 5 bases from J, with 18 bases in between. CDR3 loop: CASSRSQGGETEAFF. CDR3 in DNA: TGTGCCAGCAGCCGATCACAGGGAGGGGAGACTGAAGCTTTCTTT.

This clonotype was seen ten or more times. The rearrangement joins TRBV7-9 to TRBJ2-1, with D unresolved. V lost 4 bases and J lost 9, with 10 bases in between. CDR1 is SEHNR, CDR2 FQNEAQ, per germline (reference sequence). The CDR3 runs to 12 residues. The chain's CDR3 is CASSWLHREQFF. CDR3 nucleotides: TGTGCCAGCAGCTGGCTCCACCGTGAGCAGTTCTTC.

This clonotype was seen a handful of times. V usage is TRBV18 and J usage is TRBJ2-1; no reliable D call. CDR1 and CDR2 (germline): KGHSH, LQKENI. V lost 0 bases and J 0 bases, leaving 9 bases between the germline ends. This CDR3 has 16 amino acids. The CDR3 sequence: CASSPPPGSSYNEQFF. The CDR3 nucleotides are TGTGCCAGCTCACCACCGCCCGGAAGCTCCTACAATGAGCAGTTCTTC.

The chain is built from TRBV5-6 and TRBJ2-2; the match to TRBD1 covers 9 bases. With 4 bases clipped from V and 10 bases from J, the junction kept 11 bases outside the gene matches. The CDR3 spans 15 residues. Germline V gives CDR1 SGHDT, CDR2 YYEEEE. Written as DNA, the CDR3 is TGTGCCAGCAGCGGACCCGGGACAGGGCCCGAGGAGCTGTTTTTT. Its translation: CASSGPGTGPEELFF.

This clonotype was picked up many times. V is TRBV7-2 and J is TRBJ1-1; D perhaps matches TRBD1 (6 bases). Between the trimmed V and J ends, which lost 5 bases and 1 base, there was a span of 14 bases. Germline loops: CDR1 SGHTA, CDR2 FQGNSA. The CDR3 totals 15 residues. The CDR3 is CASSRRGGANTEAFF. CDR3 bases: TGTGCCAGCAGCCGCCGAGGGGGAGCGAACACTGAAGCTTTCTTT.

The rearrangement links TRBV12-3 or TRBV12-4 to TRBJ1-6, with 7 bases identical to TRBD1. The CDR3 consists of 13 residues. The ends lost 10 bases at V and 9 bases at J; junction bases unmatched: 9. The CDR3 loop is CATSQGTGSPLHF. Here the CDR3 DNA reads TGTGCCACCTCACAGGGGACTGGTTCACCCCTCCACTTT.

This clonotype has just a few counts. This chain links TRBV2 with TRBJ1-3, with 7 bases matching TRBD1. This CDR3 has 16 residues. Per the germline V gene, CDR1 is SNHLY and CDR2 is FYNNEI. V lost 4 bases, J lost 0 bases, and 6 bases stayed unmatched. In DNA, the CDR3 is TGTGCCAGCAGTGTTTGGGACAGCCGCTCTGGAAACACCATATATTTT. Translation gives CASSVWDSRSGNTIYF.